This T cell receptor beta chain was observed in a study of response to subunit inactivated influenza vaccine. This clonotype has just a few counts. Its specificity is not known. Germline CDR1 is DFQATT and CDR2 is SNEGSKA (reference sequence). The CDR3 contains 15 residues. The ends were cut back, 3 bases at V and 4 bases at J, with 15 bases in the middle. TCRdb passed the RT-PCR reads through MiXCR, listing each CDR3 protein once. This sample has a few hundred thousand distinct CDR3 sequences; about a fifth occur once, and the top ten carry 9.5% to 13%. Study observations and caveats: The authors put forward the suggestion that each seasonal influenza vaccination may bring in only a limited number of new T cells.

The source is a man aged 45 to 75 who received an inactivated influenza vaccine. This material consisted of PBMCs from blood, taken 21 months after vaccination. V usage is TRBV20-1 and J usage is TRBJ1-4; D is ambiguous. CDR3 sequence (DNA): TGCAGTGCTAGGGAGGCAGCCGGTCGTAATGAAAAACTGTTTTTT. Translating it yields CSAREAAGRNEKLFF.